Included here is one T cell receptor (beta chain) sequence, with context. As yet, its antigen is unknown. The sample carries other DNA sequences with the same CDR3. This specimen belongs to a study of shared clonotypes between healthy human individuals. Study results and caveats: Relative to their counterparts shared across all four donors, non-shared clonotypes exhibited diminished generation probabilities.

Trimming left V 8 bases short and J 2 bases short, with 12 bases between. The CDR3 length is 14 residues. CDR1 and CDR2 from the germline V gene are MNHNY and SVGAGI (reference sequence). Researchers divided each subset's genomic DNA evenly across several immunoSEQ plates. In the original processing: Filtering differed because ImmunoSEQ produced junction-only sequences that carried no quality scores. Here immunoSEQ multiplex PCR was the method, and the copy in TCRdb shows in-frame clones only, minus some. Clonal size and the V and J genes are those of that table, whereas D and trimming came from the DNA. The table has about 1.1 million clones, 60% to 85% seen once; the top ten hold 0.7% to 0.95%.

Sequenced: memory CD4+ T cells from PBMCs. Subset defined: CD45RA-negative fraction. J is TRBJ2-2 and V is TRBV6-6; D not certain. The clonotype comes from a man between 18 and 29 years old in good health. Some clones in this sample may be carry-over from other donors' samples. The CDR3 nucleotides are TGTGCCAGCTCCCCCCGCGGCAACACCGGGGAGCTGTTTTTT. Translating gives CASSPRGNTGELFF.